The 29 T cell receptor beta chains reported below all come from one sample, sequenced in a study of cytomegalovirus exposure and HLA in healthy donors. PCR was performed using 60 Vbeta and 13 Jbeta primers. Repertoires were generated with immunoSEQ multiplex PCR, while TCRdb's copy carries only in-frame clones and drops some. The sample shows hundreds of thousands of clones, about 80% of them seen only once. The source material was PBMCs. All receptors derive from a woman aged 55-75 years in good health and CMV-seropositive.

The gene calls are TRBV9 and TRBJ2-1; 7 positions match TRBD1. The trim removed 3 bases at V and 13 bases at J, leaving 7 bases unmatched. The CDR3 runs 12 residues. Germline loops: CDR1 SGDLS, CDR2 YYNGEE. CDR3 amino acids: CASSGDRAGQFF. The CDR3 DNA follows: TGTGCCAGCAGCGGAGACAGGGCAGGACAGTTCTTC.

The chain is built from TRBV10-3 and TRBJ2-2, with D possibly being TRBD1 (5 bases). Germline loops: CDR1 ENHRY, CDR2 SYGVKD. Trimming removed 7 bases from V and 3 bases from J, with 12 bases in between. There are 14 residues in the CDR3. The CDR3 reads CAINEWGDTGELFF. CDR3 DNA: TGTGCCATCAACGAGTGGGGCGACACCGGGGAGCTGTTTTTT.

This clone was observed once. The CDR3 DNA follows: TGTGCCAGCTCACCACTAGCGGGGGGAAACAATGAGCAGTTCTTC. Translation gives CASSPLAGGNNEQFF. The V gene is TRBV18, the J gene TRBJ2-1, with 10 positions matching TRBD2. The CDR3 length is 15 residues. With V trimmed by 1 base and J by 5 bases, 2 bases remained unmatched. Germline assignment: CDR1 KGHSH and CDR2 LQKENI.

CDR3 sequence (DNA): TGTGCCAGCAGTCCCCGGTTCGGGGGAAGTCAGCCCCAGCATTTT. Its translation: CASSPRFGGSQPQHF. The chain recombines TRBV27 with TRBJ1-5, with a possible D match to TRBD1 (5 bases). V was trimmed by 5 bases and J by 6 bases, leaving 17 bases between them. The CDR3 length is 15 residues. Germline assignment: CDR1 MNHEY and CDR2 SMNVEV (reference sequence).

This clone has more than one count but fewer than ten. V gene TRBV30 combines with J gene TRBJ1-5; D is undetermined. Germline loops: CDR1 GTSNPN, CDR2 SVGIG (reference sequence). The CDR3 covers 14 residues. With 4 bases removed from V and 3 bases from J, the gap between germline ends came to 13 bases. The CDR3 sequence: CAWTPNQINQPQHF. CDR3 DNA: TGTGCCTGGACCCCAAATCAGATCAATCAGCCCCAGCATTTT. The full variable domain, its missing parts supplied by reference TRBV30 and TRBJ1-5, is SQTIHQWPATLVQPVGSPLSLECTVEGTSNPNLYWYRQAAGRGLQLLFYSVGIGQISSEVPQNLSASRPQDRQFILSSKKLLLSDSGFYLCAWTPNQINQPQHFGDGTRLSIL.

Of note for this clone: The DNA is left out, because the CDR3 cannot be placed on it with certainty; the CDR3 is given as TCRdb lists it. This chain uses TRBV12-5 with TRBJ2-5; TRBD2 is the table's D call and was not checked against the DNA. Germline CDR1 is LGHNT and CDR2 is FRNRAP. With termini counted, the CDR3 has 16 amino acids. The CDR3 is CASGLEKARGCKTQYF.

The V call is TRBV10-3, the J call TRBJ1-2; D is possibly TRBD1 (5 bases). This CDR3 is built from 14 residues. Trimming took 3 bases from V and 3 from J, leaving 11 bases between them. Germline V CDR1 and CDR2: ENHRY, SYGVKD. CDR3 coding DNA: TGTGCCATCAGTGACCCGGTGACAGACTATGGCTACACCTTC. Translating gives CAISDPVTDYGYTF.

The genes are TRBV5-1 and TRBJ2-7; 7 nucleotides match TRBD2. The J segment lost 5 bases and the V segment lost 2 bases, leaving 4 bases of the junction unmatched. Germline CDR1 SGHRS, CDR2 YFSETQ. CDR3 length equals 13 residues. The DNA of the CDR3 is TGCGCCAGCAGCTTCCCGGGAGGCCACGAGCAGTACTTC. Translated: CASSFPGGHEQYF.

The V gene is TRBV6-4, the J gene TRBJ2-3; the match to TRBD2 covers 9 bases. Germline lookup yields CDR1 MRHNA and CDR2 SNTAGT. V gave up 6 bases and J gave up 0 bases; unmatched junction bases: 4. The CDR3 is 15 amino acids. The DNA for the CDR3 is TGTGCCAGCAGCCAAACTAGCGGGAGCACAGATACGCAGTATTTT. Encoded protein: CASSQTSGSTDTQYF.

This clone appeared a few times. This chain connects TRBV6-5 to TRBJ1-5; 10 positions agree with TRBD1. This CDR3 is 15 amino acids long. Germline CDR1 is MNHEY and CDR2 is SVGAGI. V dropped 10 bases and J dropped 3; count of bases not matched to a gene: 9. The CDR3 DNA reads TGTGCCATAACCGGGACAGGGGCAGACAATCAGCCCCAGCATTTT. This gives the protein CAITGTGADNQPQHF.

V gene TRBV6-5 combines with J gene TRBJ2-5; D is ambiguous. The germline V gene encodes CDR1 MNHEY and CDR2 SVGAGI. Trimming took 2 bases from V and 7 from J, leaving 14 bases between them. This CDR3 spans 14 amino acids. CDR3 DNA: TGTGCCAGCAGTTACAATCGGCAGGTTGTGACCCAGTACTTC. Translated: CASSYNRQVVTQYF.

The rearrangement joins TRBV5-1 to TRBJ2-7; 11 positions match TRBD1. V lost 5 bases, J lost 2 bases, and 6 bases stayed unmatched. The CDR3 has 15 amino acids. Looked up from germline, CDR1 is SGHRS and CDR2 is YFSETQ. As DNA, the CDR3 is TGCGCCAGCAGTCGTGGGACAGGGGGAACCTACGAGCAGTACTTC. Residues: CASSRGTGGTYEQYF.

The rearrangement uses TRBV1 and TRBJ1-5. TRBV1 counts as a pseudogene. This CDR3 region has 15 residues. This CDR3 is CTSSQDRQGGQPQHF. In nucleotides, the CDR3 is TGCACCAGCAGCCAAGATCGTCAGGGAGGTCAGCCCCAGCATTTT.

This chain joins TRBV2 and TRBJ2-5; TRBD2 is a possible D gene (6 bases). The germline V and J ends were trimmed by 5 bases and 2 bases, with 12 bases remaining between them. Germline V gene sequence: CDR1 SNHLY, CDR2 FYNNEI. CDR3 size: 14 residues. This chain's CDR3 is CASSYRAGQETQYF. For the CDR3, the DNA is TGTGCCAGCAGTTACCGGGCGGGACAAGAGACCCAGTACTTC.

V usage is TRBV13 and J usage is TRBJ1-1; TRBD1 matches 8 bases. Per the germline V gene, CDR1 is PRHDT and CDR2 is FYEKMQ (reference sequence). There are 14 residues in the CDR3. Trimming took 0 bases from V and 5 from J; bases not matched to a gene: 2. CDR3 region: CASSLGDRVTEAFF. CDR3 in DNA: TGTGCCAGCAGCTTAGGGGACAGGGTGACTGAAGCTTTCTTT.

This clone was counted a few times. This chain connects TRBV5-4 to TRBJ2-7; possible D gene TRBD2, 7 bases. V was shortened by 4 bases and J by 0 bases, with 14 bases between the two germline ends. The CDR3 totals 15 residues. The germline CDR1 and CDR2 sequences are SGHNT and YYREEE (reference sequence). The CDR3 DNA sequence: TGTGCCAGCAGCCAAAATAGGGGGGGCTCCTACGAGCAGTACTTC. It translates to CASSQNRGGSYEQYF.

The genes are TRBV4-1 and TRBJ2-7; 7 nucleotides line up with TRBD1. Germline values: CDR1 MGHRA, CDR2 YSYEKL. The V segment lost 3 bases and the J segment 4 bases; nucleotides outside the gene matches: 9. The CDR3 covers 15 residues. The CDR3 spells CASSQPGQTFYEQYF. The CDR3 nucleotides read TGCGCCAGCAGCCAGCCGGGACAGACCTTTTACGAGCAGTACTTC.

This clone occurred once. The rearrangement uses TRBV18 and TRBJ2-7, with 11 nucleotides matching TRBD2. J lost 7 bases, V lost 3 bases, and 2 bases had no gene match. Per the germline V gene, CDR1 is KGHSH and CDR2 is LQKENI. The CDR3 extends over 13 amino acids. CDR3 bases: TGTGCCAGCTCACCGCGACTAGCGGGGGAGCAGTACTTC. Its translation: CASSPRLAGEQYF.

The rearrangement uses TRBV9 and TRBJ2-5; D possibly corresponds to TRBD2 (6 bases). CDR1 and CDR2 from the germline V gene are SGDLS and YYNGEE. The CDR3 is made up of 14 amino acids. V gave up 1 base and J gave up 2 bases, with 9 bases separating them. CDR3 DNA: TGTGCCAGCAGCGTACCCGGGGGACAAGAGACCCAGTACTTC. This codes for CASSVPGGQETQYF.

The genes are TRBV18 and TRBJ1-3; TRBD1 matches at 8 bases. The V gene end was trimmed by 4 bases and the J gene end by 2 bases; junction bases not matched to a gene: 4. CDR3 length equals 15 residues. CDR1 and CDR2 (germline): KGHSH, LQKENI. The chain's CDR3 is CASSLEQGAGNTIYF. For the CDR3, the DNA is TGTGCCAGCTCACTCGAACAGGGGGCTGGAAACACCATATATTTT.

This chain joins TRBV5-1 and TRBJ2-7; D is perhaps TRBD1 (6 bases). Germline values: CDR1 SGHRS, CDR2 YFSETQ. The V end lost 0 bases, the J end lost 7 bases, and 14 bases lay between the germline ends. This CDR3 has 14 residues. The CDR3 region has the DNA TGCGCCAGCAGCTTGGGGACAGTTGAGGGAGAGCAGTACTTC. Translating it yields CASSLGTVEGEQYF.

V usage is TRBV18 and J usage is TRBJ1-2, with 7 bases that match TRBD1. Trimming at V came to 3 bases and at J to 2 bases, leaving 3 bases not matched to a gene. Germline V gene data show CDR1 as KGHSH and CDR2 as LQKENI. The CDR3 has 14 residues. The CDR3 DNA follows: TGTGCCAGCTCACCGTCGGGACAGAACTATGGCTACACCTTC. Protein product: CASSPSGQNYGYTF.

The chain links TRBV20-1 to TRBJ1-2, with D unresolved. CDR1 DFQATT and CDR2 SNEGSKA come from the germline V gene (reference sequence). The CDR3 spans 11 residues. V lost 3 bases, J lost 7 bases, and 9 bases lay in between. The CDR3 spells CSASAGGGYTF. The CDR3 DNA sequence: TGCAGTGCTAGTGCGGGAGGTGGCTACACCTTC.

The genes are TRBV2 and TRBJ2-7; 9 nucleotides line up with TRBD2. Trimming took 5 bases from V and 3 from J; bases not matched to a gene: 8. The CDR3 covers 15 residues. Germline CDR1 reads SNHLY; CDR2 reads FYNNEI. The CDR3 DNA reads TGTGCCAGCAGTACCGGACTAGCGAAGGTCTACGAGCAGTACTTC. Translation: CASSTGLAKVYEQYF.

The chain couples TRBV19 to TRBJ2-3, with D maybe TRBD2 (6 bases). The CDR3 is made up of 14 amino acids. V shed 7 bases and J shed 0 bases, with 11 bases lying between them. The V gene's germline CDR1 is LNHDA and CDR2 SQIVND (reference sequence). The CDR3 here is CASNVGLSTDTQYF. The CDR3 DNA follows: TGTGCCAGTAACGTGGGACTTAGCACAGATACGCAGTATTTT.

The chain is built from TRBV4-1 and TRBJ1-4, with D possibly being TRBD1 (5 bases). Germline V CDR1 and CDR2: MGHRA, YSYEKL. The CDR3 is 15 residues long. V was cut by 6 bases and J by 0 bases, with 11 bases left in between. This chain's CDR3 is CASRSKGSTNEKLFF. Written as DNA, the CDR3 is TGCGCCAGCAGATCGAAGGGGTCAACTAATGAAAAACTGTTTTTT.

The table lists this clone with a few counts. The chain couples TRBV4-2 to TRBJ2-5; D call uncertain. The germline V and J ends were trimmed by 0 bases and 1 base, with 6 bases remaining between them. Germline assignment: CDR1 LGHNA and CDR2 YNFKEQ. The CDR3 is 14 amino acids. The CDR3 DNA follows: TGTGCCAGCAGCCAAGATCGCGCCCAAGAGACCCAGTACTTC. As protein: CASSQDRAQETQYF.

The rearrangement joins TRBV5-5 to TRBJ2-2; D remains ambiguous. The CDR3 runs to 14 residues. Trimming stripped 4 bases from V and 7 bases from J, with 14 bases between. Germline V gene data show CDR1 as SGHKS and CDR2 as YYEKEE (reference sequence). The CDR3 bases are TGTGCCAGCAGCCCGACTCCTCTCGTCGGGGAGCTGTTTTTT. Translating gives CASSPTPLVGELFF.

The V gene is TRBV5-1, the J gene TRBJ2-7; tentative D call: TRBD1 (6 bases). Germline loops: CDR1 SGHRS, CDR2 YFSETQ. The CDR3 runs to 16 residues. Between the trimmed V and J ends, which lost 1 base and 5 bases, there was a span of 19 bases. CDR3 amino acids: CASSLQQGPPGHEQYF. The CDR3 DNA reads TGCGCCAGCAGCTTGCAACAGGGTCCCCCAGGGCACGAGCAGTACTTC.